The present T cell receptor (beta chain) was sequenced within a study of blood T cells in healthy people across ages. PCR was performed a second time for about 7 to 11 cycles using a sample-barcoded 5' primer and a J-beta primer mix. Every single cDNA molecule received a tag from a template-switch adaptor with 12 random nucleotides. Using its own MiXCR run on the 5' RACE reads, TCRdb lists one record per CDR3 protein. In the table there are hundreds of thousands of distinct CDR3 sequences, 35% to 60% of which are singletons. As concerns this clonotype: With a much larger clone just one base away, this may be a read error.

The sample taken for sequencing was blood. The clonotype comes from a man at least 80 years old in good health.

The chain's CDR3 is CARQKGDTQYF. CDR3 in DNA: TGTGCCAGACAAAAGGGAGATACGCAGTATTTT. The chain couples TRBV12-3 or TRBV12-4 to TRBJ2-3; D unclear. The CDR3 has 11 amino acids. V was shortened by 9 bases and J by 5 bases, with 9 bases between the two germline ends.